This note documents a single T cell receptor (beta chain) sequence. These data come from a study of Ad26.COV2.S vaccination and SARS-CoV-2 variants. Treatment of the sample: some 20 received Ad26.COV2.S at low or high dose, single or two shots; roughly five received placebo; per-sample allocation not given. Collection of the samples took place on day 63 after the first injection of vaccine or placebo. Within Boston, the person who donated was an adult of 18-55 years. Germline assignment: CDR1 MNHEY and CDR2 SVGAGI. The CDR3 is 13 amino acids. V lost 3 bases to trimming and J lost 7 bases, with 13 bases between them. Clones were sequenced by immunoSEQ multiplex PCR, and TCRdb holds only the in-frame ones, with some missing. The sample contains roughly 390,000 clones, approximately 86% of which appear only once.

The TCR originated in a person aged 18-65 years who received the Ad26.COV2.S COVID-19 vaccine or a placebo. This sample comprised peripheral blood, obtained in a trial of Ad26.COV2.S vaccine versus placebo. V and J are TRBV6-5 and TRBJ2-7, with D possibly being TRBD2 (6 bases). The CDR3 reads CASSYAGLREQYF. DNA of the CDR3: TGTGCCAGCAGTTATGCGGGACTCCGGGAGCAGTACTTC.